This T cell receptor (beta chain) was retrieved from a study of T-cell memory formation after mild COVID-19. Study outcomes and limitations: Clones shrinking between day 15 and 85 showed a balanced CD4/CD8 split, and those that grew later tilted toward CD4+. Memory from before infection featured some responding clones, which suggests cross-reactive memory joined.

V gave up 11 bases and J gave up 4 bases, with 11 bases separating them. This CDR3 comprises 11 residues. Germline loops: CDR1 LNHDA, CDR2 SQIVND (reference sequence). Note on this clonotype: Its specificity is not known.

TCRdb re-called the 5' RACE reads with MiXCR, one entry per CDR3 protein. The sample lists 530,000 or so distinct CDR3 sequences, 17% occurring once. The receptor comes from an adult woman who had mild COVID-19 (a few samples of this study predate the infection). Cell type and time point are not known. Source material: PBMCs or a T cell subset sorted from them (not recorded which). The chain uses TRBV19 and TRBJ1-2; D remains ambiguous. CDR3 DNA sequence: TGTGCCGGCTCGGACTTCTATGGCTACACCTTC. Translation gives CAGSDFYGYTF.